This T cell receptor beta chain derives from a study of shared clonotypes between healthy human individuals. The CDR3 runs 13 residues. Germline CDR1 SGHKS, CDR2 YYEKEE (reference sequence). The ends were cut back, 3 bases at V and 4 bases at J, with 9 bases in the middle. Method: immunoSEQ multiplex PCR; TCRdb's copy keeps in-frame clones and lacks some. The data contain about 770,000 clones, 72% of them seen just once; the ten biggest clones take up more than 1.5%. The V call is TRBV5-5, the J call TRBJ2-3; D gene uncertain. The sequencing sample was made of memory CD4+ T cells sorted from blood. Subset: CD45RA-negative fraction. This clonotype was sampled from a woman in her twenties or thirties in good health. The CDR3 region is CASSSASADTQYF. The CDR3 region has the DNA TGTGCCAGCAGCTCCGCCTCTGCAGATACGCAGTATTTT.